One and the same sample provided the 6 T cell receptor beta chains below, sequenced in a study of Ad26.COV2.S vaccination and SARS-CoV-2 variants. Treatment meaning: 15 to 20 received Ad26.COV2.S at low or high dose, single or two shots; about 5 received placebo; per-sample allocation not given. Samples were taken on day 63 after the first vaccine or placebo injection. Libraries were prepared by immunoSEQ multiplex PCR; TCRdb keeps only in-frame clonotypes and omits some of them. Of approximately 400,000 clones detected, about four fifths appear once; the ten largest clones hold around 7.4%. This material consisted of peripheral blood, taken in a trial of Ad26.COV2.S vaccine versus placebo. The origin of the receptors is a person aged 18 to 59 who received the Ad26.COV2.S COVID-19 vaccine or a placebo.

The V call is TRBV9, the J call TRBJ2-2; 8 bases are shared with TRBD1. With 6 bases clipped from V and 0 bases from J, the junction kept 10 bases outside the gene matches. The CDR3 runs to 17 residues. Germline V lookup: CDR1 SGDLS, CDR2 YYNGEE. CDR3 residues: CASTTGTGGANTGELFF. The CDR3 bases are TGTGCCAGCACCACGGGGACAGGAGGAGCGAACACCGGGGAGCTGTTTTTT.

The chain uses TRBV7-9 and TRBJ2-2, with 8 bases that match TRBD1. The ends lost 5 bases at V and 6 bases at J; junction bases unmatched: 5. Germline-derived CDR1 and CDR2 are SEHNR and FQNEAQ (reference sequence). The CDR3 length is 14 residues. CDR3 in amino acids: CASSLQGASGELFF. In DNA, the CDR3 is TGTGCCAGCAGCCTGCAGGGGGCTTCCGGGGAGCTGTTTTTT.

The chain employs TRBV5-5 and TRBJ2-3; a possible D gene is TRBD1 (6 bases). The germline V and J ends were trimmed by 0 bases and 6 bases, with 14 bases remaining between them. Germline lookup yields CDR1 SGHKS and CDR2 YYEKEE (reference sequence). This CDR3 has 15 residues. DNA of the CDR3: TGTGCCAGCAGCTTGGAGTTCGGACAGCGGGATACGCAGTATTTT. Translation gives CASSLEFGQRDTQYF.

The CDR3: CASIASTPNTGELFF. The CDR3 DNA reads TGTGCCAGCATCGCGTCGACACCGAACACCGGGGAGCTGTTTTTT. The chain has TRBV2 and TRBJ2-2; no clear D. This CDR3 has 15 residues. Germline V gene data show CDR1 as SNHLY and CDR2 as FYNNEI. V was trimmed by 7 bases and J by 0 bases, leaving 12 bases between them.

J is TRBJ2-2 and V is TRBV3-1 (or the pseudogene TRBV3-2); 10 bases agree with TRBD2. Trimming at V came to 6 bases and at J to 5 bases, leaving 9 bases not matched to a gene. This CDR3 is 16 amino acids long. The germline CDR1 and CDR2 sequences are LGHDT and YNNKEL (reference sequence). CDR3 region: CASRFLAGAETGELFF. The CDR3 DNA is TGTGCCAGCAGGTTTCTAGCGGGAGCGGAAACCGGGGAGCTGTTTTTT.

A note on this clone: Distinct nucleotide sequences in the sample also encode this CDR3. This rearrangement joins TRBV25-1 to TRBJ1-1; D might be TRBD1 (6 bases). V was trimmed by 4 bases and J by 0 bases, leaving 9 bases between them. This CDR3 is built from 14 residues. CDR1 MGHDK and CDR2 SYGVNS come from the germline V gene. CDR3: CASSGQGMNTEAFF. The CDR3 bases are TGTGCCAGCAGTGGTCAGGGGATGAACACTGAAGCTTTCTTT.